Below are 10 T cell receptor beta chains sequenced from a single sample in a study of blood T cell repertoires in COVID-19. Produced via immunoSEQ multiplex PCR; TCRdb's table is partial and in-frame only. The data contain approximately 80,000 clones, around 91% of them singletons. Sequenced material: peripheral blood. The origin of the receptors is a woman aged 50 to 60 in a cohort sampled during active COVID-19.

The chain employs TRBV29-1 and TRBJ1-1; 7 nucleotides agree with TRBD1. Per the germline V gene, CDR1 is SQVTM and CDR2 is ANQGSEA. V shed 6 bases, J shed 3 bases, and the junction held 16 bases outside the gene matches. CDR3 size: 16 residues. CDR3 coding DNA: TGCAGCGTCCCCGGTTTGGCAGGGGGTTTGTACACTGAAGCTTTCTTT. It yields the protein CSVPGLAGGLYTEAFF.

This chain uses TRBV6-5 with TRBJ1-1; a weak D match, TRBD1 (5 bases). Trimming cost V 4 bases and J 5 bases, with 8 bases left between them. Germline loops: CDR1 MNHEY, CDR2 SVGAGI. The CDR3 runs 12 residues. The CDR3: CASSFRGTEAFF. The DNA of the CDR3 is TGTGCCAGCAGTTTCCGGGGGACTGAAGCTTTCTTT.

The gene calls are TRBV5-1 and TRBJ1-1; D may be TRBD1 (5 bases). The CDR3 extends over 14 amino acids. Trimming shortened V by 0 bases and J by 4 bases, and 10 bases separated the two germline ends. The germline CDR1 and CDR2 sequences are SGHRS and YFSETQ. CDR3 coding DNA: TGCGCCAGCAGCTTGGGCAGGGCGGCCACTGAAGCTTTCTTT. Residues: CASSLGRAATEAFF.

The chain combines TRBV7-9 with TRBJ1-1; D is possibly TRBD1 (5 bases). V dropped 3 bases and J dropped 5 bases, with 13 bases sitting between them. The CDR3 spans 14 residues. Germline loops: CDR1 SEHNR, CDR2 FQNEAQ (reference sequence). The CDR3 DNA reads as TGTGCCAGCAGCTTTACCCAGGGCGAGACTGAAGCTTTCTTT. Translating it yields CASSFTQGETEAFF.

The J gene is TRBJ1-1, the V gene TRBV19, with 7 positions matching TRBD1. The CDR3 extends over 16 amino acids. Trimming at V came to 5 bases and at J to 6 bases, leaving 15 bases not matched to a gene. Germline V lookup: CDR1 LNHDA, CDR2 SQIVND (reference sequence). CDR3 amino acids: CASSPGKGADRAEAFF. Here the CDR3 DNA reads TGTGCCAGTAGTCCGGGAAAGGGGGCTGATCGGGCTGAAGCTTTCTTT.

J is TRBJ2-7 and V is TRBV10-3; TRBD1 matches at 8 bases. Germline CDR1 ENHRY, CDR2 SYGVKD. V dropped 6 bases and J dropped 2; count of bases not matched to a gene: 9. The CDR3 has 15 amino acids. CDR3 residues: CAIRSPGQGTYEQYF. Written as DNA, the CDR3 is TGTGCCATCAGATCACCCGGACAGGGTACCTACGAGCAGTACTTC.

The chain carries TRBV6-1 and TRBJ1-2; 7 nucleotides line up with TRBD1. The CDR3 is made up of 13 amino acids. The V gene end was trimmed by 2 bases and the J gene end by 5 bases; junction bases not matched to a gene: 2. CDR1 is MNHNS and CDR2 is SASEGT in the germline V gene. This CDR3 reads CASSETGEYGYTF. CDR3 coding DNA: TGTGCCAGCAGTGAAACAGGGGAATATGGCTACACCTTC.

Details on this clone: The same CDR3 arises from other DNA sequences in this sample as well. The chain recombines TRBV18 with TRBJ1-2; maybe TRBD1 (5 bases). The V gene lost 2 bases and the J gene lost 3 bases, with 7 bases spanning the gap. The germline V gene has CDR1 KGHSH and CDR2 LQKENI. The CDR3 length is 13 residues. This chain's CDR3 is CASSPDRDYGYTF. The CDR3 DNA follows: TGTGCCAGCTCACCAGACAGAGACTATGGCTACACCTTC.

The chain has TRBV28 and TRBJ2-3, with unresolved D. The germline CDR1 and CDR2 sequences are MDHEN and SYDVKM. The CDR3 has 14 amino acids. V was cut by 5 bases and J by 2 bases, with 11 bases left in between. Here the CDR3 DNA reads TGTGCCAGCAGTAGCCCCGTACTCACAGATACGCAGTATTTT. Its protein is CASSSPVLTDTQYF.

The chain uses TRBV9 and TRBJ2-3; 10 bases line up with TRBD2. The germline CDR1 and CDR2 sequences are SGDLS and YYNGEE. The CDR3 is 15 residues long. V trimming: 0 bases; J trimming: 5 bases; junction bases outside the gene matches: 3. The CDR3 here is CASSVDGTSEDTQYF. CDR3 DNA sequence: TGTGCCAGCAGCGTAGATGGGACTAGCGAAGATACGCAGTATTTT.